This T cell receptor (beta chain) originates from a study of CD8+ T cells in alopecia areata. Looking at the study overall: Tofacitinib was taken orally by treated patients, and the dose was 5 to 10 mg twice daily. Once tofacitinib had been taken for 6 to 18 months, 6 months off drug followed. Scoring of severity for treated patients was based on percentage of affected scalp area.

Study-wide findings and caveats: Tofacitinib yielded significantly lower scalp clonality and fewer expanded CD8+ clones among the top 100.

The authors extracted RNA and reverse transcribed it into cDNA as the sequencing template. Sequenced by immunoSEQ multiplex PCR; TCRdb stores in-frame clones only, minus some. The top ten clones hold approximately 0.97% of a sample with some 190,000 clones, roughly 60% of them seen once. Comment on this clone: Its target is unknown.

Treatment of the sample: oral pan-JAK inhibitor, 5-10 mg twice daily. This CDR3 has 15 amino acids. With V trimmed by 2 bases and J by 1 base, 5 bases remained unmatched. From germline, CDR1 is MNHEY and CDR2 SVGAGI. The chain uses TRBV6-5 and TRBJ2-7; 7 bases line up with TRBD2. The origin of this receptor is a human donor with alopecia areata. The source material was CD4+ T cells sorted from blood, sampled at week 24, from a patient treated with tofacitinib. Here the CDR3 reads CASSYDRAGSYEQYF. The CDR3 nucleotides are TGTGCCAGCAGTTACGATAGAGCGGGGTCCTACGAGCAGTACTTC.